The 12 T cell receptor beta chains below come from one sample, sequenced in a study of blood T cells in healthy people across ages. A second PCR of 7 to 11 cycles used a sample-barcoded 5' primer and a J-beta primer mix. TCRdb redid the calling of the 5' RACE reads with MiXCR, one entry per CDR3 protein. This sample yields 800,000 to 1,000,000 distinct CDR3 sequences, of which roughly 52% are seen a single time; roughly 13% belongs to the top ten. Sequenced sample: blood. Receptor source: a man younger than 45 in good health.

Comments on this clonotype: This may arise from a read error, as a much more abundant clone is one base away. The chain employs TRBV3-1 and TRBJ2-7; D is ambiguous. Deletions cut 2 bases from V and 7 bases from J, with 12 bases between. CDR1 is LGHDT and CDR2 is YNNKEL in the germline V gene (reference sequence). The CDR3 loop spans 13 amino acids. The CDR3 DNA follows: TGTGCCAGCAGCCAAACCCGTTACAATGAGCAGTACTTC. The encoded protein is CASSQTRYNEQYF.

Ten or more counts support this clonotype. The V gene is TRBV3-1, the J gene TRBJ2-7; 8 nucleotides align to TRBD1. CDR1 and CDR2 from the germline V gene are LGHDT and YNNKEL (reference sequence). V trimming: 1 base; J trimming: 5 bases; junction bases outside the gene matches: 4. The CDR3 loop spans 14 amino acids. The CDR3 DNA sequence: TGTGCCAGCAGCCAAGCCGGGACAGGAAACGAGCAGTACTTC. Translating gives CASSQAGTGNEQYF.

V is TRBV6-5 and J is TRBJ2-3; D is ambiguous. This CDR3 has 12 amino acids. Germline values: CDR1 MNHEY, CDR2 SVGAGI. The V end lost 6 bases, the J end lost 2 bases, and 6 bases lay between the germline ends. The CDR3 nucleotides are TGTGCCAGCAGAAAGACCACAGATACGCAGTATTTT. It specifies CASRKTTDTQYF.

The chain is built from TRBV5-1 and TRBJ1-2, with a tentative D call TRBD1 (6 bases). Germline CDR1 SGHRS, CDR2 YFSETQ. The CDR3 totals 14 residues. V was cut by 4 bases and J by 5 bases, with 15 bases left in between. The CDR3 DNA reads as TGCGCCAGCAGCCGGACGGGGGCGGGGTATGGCTACACCTTC. This translates into CASSRTGAGYGYTF.

This clonotype was found once. The gene calls are TRBV2 and TRBJ1-2; 7 bases agree with TRBD1. The V gene end was trimmed by 4 bases and the J gene end by 8 bases; junction bases not matched to a gene: 10. Germline V gene sequence: CDR1 SNHLY, CDR2 FYNNEI. This CDR3 has 14 residues. DNA for the CDR3: TGTGCCAGCAGTGCGACAGGGCAGGAGAGGGGCTACACCTTC. This translates into CASSATGQERGYTF.

The chain couples TRBV10-3 to TRBJ1-5; no clear D. V lost 8 bases and J 4 bases, leaving 12 bases between the germline ends. The germline V gene has CDR1 ENHRY and CDR2 SYGVKD. The CDR3 extends over 13 amino acids. CDR3 protein: CAICGGGNQPQHF. CDR3 nucleotides: TGTGCCATCTGCGGTGGAGGGAATCAGCCCCAGCATTTT.

The sample holds a few counts of this clonotype. The V and J genes are TRBV20-1 and TRBJ1-5; D is unclear. This CDR3 is 14 amino acids long. Germline CDR1 is DFQATT and CDR2 is SNEGSKA (reference sequence). Trimming cost V 6 bases and J 1 base, with 13 bases left between them. The CDR3 DNA sequence: TGCAGTGCCGGAGTCGCGGGGAGCAATCAGCCCCAGCATTTT. It specifies CSAGVAGSNQPQHF.

This clonotype has only a few counts. The chain combines TRBV5-4 with TRBJ1-2, with D maybe TRBD1 (6 bases). Germline loops: CDR1 SGHNT, CDR2 YYREEE (reference sequence). This CDR3 is built from 17 residues. V was pared by 4 bases and J by 3 bases, with 22 bases between. CDR3 sequence reads: CASSVGGVGGADYGYTF. The CDR3 bases are TGTGCCAGCAGCGTTGGTGGAGTCGGGGGCGCGGACTATGGCTACACCTTC.

The chain employs TRBV29-1 and TRBJ1-1, with TRBD1 as a possible D gene (6 bases). V lost 7 bases and J lost 4, with 19 bases in between. This CDR3 has 14 amino acids. The germline V gene encodes CDR1 SQVTM and CDR2 ANQGSEA. The CDR3 spells CSAFTGGVGTEAFF. The CDR3 DNA reads as TGCAGCGCCTTTACCGGGGGCGTAGGCACTGAAGCTTTCTTT.

V is TRBV28 and J is TRBJ2-3, with 9 bases aligning to TRBD1. The CDR3 extends over 16 amino acids. Germline V gene data show CDR1 as MDHEN and CDR2 as SYDVKM. Unmatched junction bases numbered 7, after V lost 2 bases and J lost 4 bases. The CDR3 DNA is TGTGCCAGCAGTTTACAGGGACAGGGACCTGCAGATACGCAGTATTTT. It encodes CASSLQGQGPADTQYF.

This clonotype was observed at least ten times. V gene TRBV7-3 combines with J gene TRBJ2-7; TRBD2 matches 7 bases. The CDR3 consists of 14 residues. V dropped 2 bases and J dropped 5; count of bases not matched to a gene: 6. Germline V lookup: CDR1 SGHTA, CDR2 FQGTGA. The CDR3 sequence: CASSLGGVSDEQYF. The CDR3 DNA reads as TGTGCCAGCAGCTTAGGGGGGGTGAGTGACGAGCAGTACTTC.

This chain links TRBV20-1 with TRBJ2-7, with 8 bases aligning to TRBD1. Germline CDR1 is DFQATT and CDR2 is SNEGSKA (reference sequence). The CDR3 totals 14 residues. The V and J ends lost 3 bases and 5 bases, in that order; junction bases with no gene match: 9. Here the CDR3 reads CSASHADRGHEQYF. CDR3 in DNA: TGCAGTGCTAGTCACGCCGACAGGGGCCACGAGCAGTACTTC.